The clone carrying this T cell receptor beta chain was picked up a small number of times. Its antigen remains unknown. This record belongs to a study of CD8+ T cells in alopecia areata. About the research overall: Severity scores in treated patients reflected the percentage of scalp affected.

Treatment defined: oral pan-JAK inhibitor, 5-10 mg twice daily. The study team obtained lesional scalp punch biopsies and peripheral blood from alopecia areata patients. Sorting separated CD4+ and CD8+ T cells out of PBMCs. The CDR3 has 15 residues. Trimming took 2 bases from V and 0 from J; bases not matched to a gene: 2. CDR1 and CDR2 (germline): SGHRS, YFSETQ. Sequencing used cDNA as its template, made by extracting RNA and reverse transcribing it. Generated by immunoSEQ multiplex PCR, the TCRdb table keeps only in-frame clones and is missing some. Of about 180,000 clones in the sample, 50% to 75% are singletons; the top ten hold 16%. General study points: Links between baseline CD8+ expansion and response need larger treated cohorts.

This material consisted of CD4+ T cells sorted from blood, taken at approximately week 60, from a patient treated with tofacitinib. The chain recombines TRBV5-1 with TRBJ2-1; 7 bases are a match to TRBD2. The source of this sequence is a human donor with alopecia areata. In DNA, the CDR3 is TGCGCCAGCAGCTTTACGGGGGGCTCCTACAATGAGCAGTTCTTC. It translates to CASSFTGGSYNEQFF.